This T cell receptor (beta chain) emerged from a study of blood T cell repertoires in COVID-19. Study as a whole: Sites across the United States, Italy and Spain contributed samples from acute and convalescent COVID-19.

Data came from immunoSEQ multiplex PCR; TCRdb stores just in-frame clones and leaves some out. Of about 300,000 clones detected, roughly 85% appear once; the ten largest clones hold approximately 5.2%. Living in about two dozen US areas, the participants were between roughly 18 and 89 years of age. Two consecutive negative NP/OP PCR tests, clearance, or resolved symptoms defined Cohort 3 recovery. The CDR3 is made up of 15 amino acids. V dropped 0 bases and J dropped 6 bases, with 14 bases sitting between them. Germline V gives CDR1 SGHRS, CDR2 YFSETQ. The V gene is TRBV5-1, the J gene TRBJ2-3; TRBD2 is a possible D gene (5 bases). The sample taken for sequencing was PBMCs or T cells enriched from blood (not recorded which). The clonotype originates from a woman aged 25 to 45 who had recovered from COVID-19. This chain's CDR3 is CASSLVDAPGDTQYF. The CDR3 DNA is TGCGCCAGCAGCTTGGTGGACGCACCGGGGGATACGCAGTATTTT.